Each of the 19 T cell receptor beta chains below was sequenced from the same sample in a study of breast tumors, draining lymph nodes, adjacent tissues. TCRdb passed the multiplex PCR reads through MiXCR, listing each CDR3 protein once. The profile shows approximately 300,000 distinct CDR3 sequences, 30% of them singletons. Samples came from axillary lymph nodes draining the breast cancer. The sample was axillary lymph node tissue. These receptors were taken from a female donor with breast cancer. Some clones in this sample may be carry-over from other donors' samples.

The chain combines TRBV30 with TRBJ2-2; D not resolved. The CDR3 is made up of 11 amino acids. CDR1 and CDR2 (germline): GTSNPN, SVGIG (reference sequence). Trimming shortened V by 5 bases and J by 8 bases, and 9 bases separated the two germline ends. Here the CDR3 reads CAWGPRGELFF. CDR3 coding DNA: TGTGCCTGGGGCCCTCGAGGGGAGCTGTTTTTT.

This clonotype was counted at least ten times. The J gene is TRBJ2-1, the V gene TRBV11-3, with TRBD2 matching over 14 bases. The CDR3 is made up of 16 amino acids. Trimming removed 3 bases from V and 8 bases from J; junction bases left unmatched: 6. The germline CDR1 and CDR2 sequences are SGHNT and YENEEA. CDR3 loop: CASSFTTSGRGDEQFF. CDR3 coding DNA: TGTGCCAGCAGCTTCACGACTAGCGGGAGGGGCGATGAGCAGTTCTTC.

With respect to this clonotype: A read error may be the cause here, since a much bigger clone is one base away. The chain combines TRBV19 with TRBJ2-5, with 15 bases that match TRBD2. Germline V gene sequence: CDR1 LNHDA, CDR2 SQIVND (reference sequence). This CDR3 has 20 amino acids. CDR3 DNA: TGTGCCAGTAGTCCTGAGGGACTAGCGGGAGGTTTTAGGTCCCAAGCGACCCAGTACTTC. Translating gives CASSPEGLAGGFRSQATQYF. The variable domain in full, with the rest retrieved from reference TRBV19 and TRBJ2-5, is DGGITQSPKYLFRKEGQNVTLSCEQNLNHDAMYWYRQDPGQGLRLIYYSQIVNDFQKGDIAEGYSVSREKKESFPLTVTSAQKNPTAFYLCASSPEGLAGGFRSQATQYFGPGTRLLVL.

This clonotype was observed many times. The chain employs TRBV12-3 or TRBV12-4 and TRBJ1-6; D ambiguous. Trimming left V 2 bases short and J 9 bases short, with 8 bases between. This CDR3 has 13 residues. The DNA of the CDR3 is TGTGCCAGCAGTTTACAGGCGGGTTCACCCCTCCACTTT. It specifies CASSLQAGSPLHF.

Remarks on this clonotype: A much larger clone differs by one base, so this may be a read error. This chain joins TRBV20-1 and TRBJ1-5, with 9 bases matching TRBD1. Per the germline V gene, CDR1 is DFQATT and CDR2 is SNEGSKA (reference sequence). The CDR3 sequence is 16 residues long. The CDR3 here is CSASTATGGGNRPQHF. The CDR3 region has the DNA TGCAGTGCTAGTACCGCCACAGGGGGCGGCAATCGGCCCCAGCATTTT.

A word on this clonotype: The junction shows a germline mismatch at one end, possibly a read error. V and J are TRBV15 and TRBJ2-3, with D possibly TRBD2 on 7 matching bases. The CDR3 contains 18 residues. Germline CDR1 is LNHNV and CDR2 is YYDKDF (reference sequence). CDR3 nucleotide sequence: TGTGCCACCAGCAGGGAATTCGTCCTCGGGGGGCGCACGGATACGCAGTATTTT. Its translation is CATSREFVLGGRTDTQYF.

This clonotype was recorded a few times. This sequence joins TRBV5-1 and TRBJ1-1, with D possibly being TRBD1 (6 bases). The germline CDR1 and CDR2 sequences are SGHRS and YFSETQ. CDR3 size: 16 residues. V lost 0 bases and J 1 base, leaving 13 bases between the germline ends. The CDR3 is CASSLGWGLENTEAFF. The CDR3 DNA is TGCGCCAGCAGCTTGGGTTGGGGGCTCGAGAACACTGAAGCTTTCTTT. The entire variable domain, with the rest obtained from reference TRBV5-1 and TRBJ1-1, is as follows: KAGVTQTPRYLIKTRGQQVTLSCSPISGHRSVSWYQQTPGQGLQFLFEYFSETQRNKGNFPGRFSGRQFSNSRSEMNVSTLELGDSALYLCASSLGWGLENTEAFFGQGTRLTVV.

This chain links TRBV6-2 or TRBV6-3 with TRBJ2-7; 12 bases map to TRBD2. This CDR3 spans 16 amino acids. Germline assignment: CDR1 MNHEY and CDR2 SVGEGT. V lost 6 bases to trimming and J lost 3 bases; unmatched junction nucleotides: 9. Here the CDR3 DNA reads TGTGCCAGCAGCCACGGACTAGCGGGGTACCGCTACGAGCAGTACTTC. Translation: CASSHGLAGYRYEQYF.

Many counts were recorded for this clonotype. This chain connects TRBV25-1 to TRBJ2-5; maybe TRBD1 (6 bases). Germline V lookup: CDR1 MGHDK, CDR2 SYGVNS. The CDR3 has 15 amino acids. V lost 5 bases and J 4 bases, leaving 17 bases between the germline ends. CDR3 bases: TGTGCCAGCAGTCCCCATACAGGGCGAGGAGAGACCCAGTACTTC. Translated: CASSPHTGRGETQYF.

The table lists this clonotype with many counts. The rearrangement joins TRBV5-1 to TRBJ2-1; TRBD1 matches at 11 bases. The germline V gene has CDR1 SGHRS and CDR2 YFSETQ. The J segment lost 4 bases and the V segment lost 2 bases, leaving 17 bases of the junction unmatched. CDR3 length: 20 residues. The CDR3: CASSFIRTGGSSKRYNEQFF. In DNA, the CDR3 is TGCGCCAGCAGCTTCATAAGGACAGGGGGCTCATCTAAGCGATACAATGAGCAGTTCTTC.

This clonotype turned up a few times. J is TRBJ2-1 and V is TRBV28; D not certain. The V and J ends lost 2 bases and 4 bases respectively, with 9 bases between them. The CDR3 runs to 14 residues. CDR1 MDHEN and CDR2 SYDVKM come from the germline V gene. CDR3: CASSLRALYNEQFF. The CDR3 nucleotides read TGTGCCAGCAGTTTAAGGGCACTATACAATGAGCAGTTCTTC.

This clonotype was detected many times. The chain links TRBV20-1 to TRBJ1-4, with TRBD1 as a possible D gene (6 bases). Trimming stripped 3 bases from V and 4 bases from J, with 15 bases between. The CDR3 covers 15 residues. Germline V gene sequence: CDR1 DFQATT, CDR2 SNEGSKA (reference sequence). The CDR3 region is CSARAGAEGNEKLFF. The CDR3, as DNA: TGCAGTGCTAGGGCAGGGGCCGAGGGTAATGAAAAACTGTTTTTT.

The chain combines TRBV6-5 with TRBJ1-2; a possible D gene is TRBD1 (6 bases). The germline V gene encodes CDR1 MNHEY and CDR2 SVGAGI. V shed 5 bases and J shed 5 bases, with 18 bases lying between them. There are 15 residues in the CDR3. The CDR3 region is CASSHGGGDSYGYTF. Written as DNA, the CDR3 is TGTGCCAGCAGTCACGGGGGGGGCGACTCGTATGGCTACACCTTC.

This clonotype occurred a few times. The chain combines TRBV13 with TRBJ1-1, with 7 bases identical to TRBD1. The V gene's germline CDR1 is PRHDT and CDR2 FYEKMQ (reference sequence). J was trimmed by 7 bases and V by 5 bases; bases with no gene match: 16. The CDR3 consists of 16 residues. The CDR3 DNA reads TGTGCCAGCAGCGATCGACAGGGAAGGAGATCCCTTGAAGCTTTCTTT. Translating gives CASSDRQGRRSLEAFF. The full variable domain, in which reference TRBV13 and TRBJ1-1 provide the parts outside the CDR3, is AAGVIQSPRHLIKEKRETATLKCYPIPRHDTVYWYQQGPGQDPQFLISFYEKMQSDKGSIPDRFSAQQFSDYHSELNMSSLELGDSALYFCASSDRQGRRSLEAFFGQGTRLTVV.

Turning to this clonotype: This may be a read error, as it is one base from a much larger clone. The chain uses TRBV20-1 and TRBJ2-1; D is undetermined. Trimming took 6 bases from V and 6 from J, leaving 12 bases between them. CDR3 length: 12 amino acids. Germline V gene sequence: CDR1 DFQATT, CDR2 SNEGSKA (reference sequence). The CDR3 region has the DNA TGCAGTGCGGCAGGCGGAGTCAATGAGCAGTTCTTC. As protein: CSAAGGVNEQFF.

There are many counts of this clonotype. This chain links TRBV11-2 with TRBJ2-5; tentative D call: TRBD1 (6 bases). Germline V lookup: CDR1 SGHAT, CDR2 FQNNGV. The CDR3 extends over 15 amino acids. Trimming removed 5 bases from V and 4 bases from J, with 17 bases in between. The CDR3 spells CASSIPRGRGETQYF. CDR3 nucleotide sequence: TGTGCCAGCAGCATCCCCAGGGGCCGGGGAGAGACCCAGTACTTC. Full variable domain (remainder filled in from reference TRBV11-2 and TRBJ2-5): EAGVAQSPRYKIIEKRQSVAFWCNPISGHATLYWYQQILGQGPKLLIQFQNNGVVDDSQLPKDRFSAERLKGVDSTLKIQPAKLEDSAVYLCASSIPRGRGETQYFGPGTRLLVL.

This clonotype has at least ten counts. The chain recombines TRBV30 with TRBJ2-7, with a possible D match to TRBD2 (5 bases). V was shortened by 0 bases and J by 3 bases, with 9 bases between the two germline ends. Looked up from germline, CDR1 is GTSNPN and CDR2 is SVGIG (reference sequence). This CDR3 is 13 amino acids long. The CDR3: CAWSVGGNYEQYF. The CDR3 region has the DNA TGTGCCTGGAGTGTAGGAGGAAACTACGAGCAGTACTTC.

Points on this clonotype: This sequence may be a read error, since a much larger clone differs from it by one base. The CDR3 ends on some other residue instead of the conserved phenylalanine or tryptophan, so this is likely a read error. The chain carries TRBV9 and TRBJ2-6; 7 bases line up with TRBD1. Germline assignment: CDR1 SGDLS and CDR2 YYNGEE. The length of the CDR3 is 17 residues. The CDR3 loop reads CASSVARDSSGATVLTL. CDR3 sequence (DNA): TGTGCCAGCAGCGTAGCCCGGGACAGCTCTGGGGCCACCGTCCTGACTCTC.

This clonotype was seen many times. The rearrangement uses TRBV7-8 and TRBJ2-6, with D unresolved. Germline loops: CDR1 SGHVS, CDR2 FQNEAQ. V was pared by 5 bases and J by 0 bases, with 8 bases between. CDR3 length equals 15 residues. As DNA, the CDR3 is TGTGCCAGCAGCCCCTGGGGCTCTGGGGCCAACGTCCTGACTTTC. Its translation is CASSPWGSGANVLTF.